The 29 T cell receptor beta chains reported below all come from one sample, sequenced in a study of regulatory T cells in long-lasting Graves disease. To make TCR beta libraries, researchers used iRepertoire HTBI primers and Arm-PCR of CDR3 regions. In TCRdb, the multiplex PCR reads were re-called with MiXCR into one record per CDR3 protein. Of approximately 400,000 distinct CDR3 sequences in the sample, around 21% were seen once. As for time point: persistent/refractory GD, antithyroid drugs over 5 years with positive TRAb. The authors made the TCR library using RNA they extracted from PBMCs. The material was peripheral blood mononuclear cells (PBMCs), obtained when the disease was refractory, from a patient treated with antithyroid drugs. The receptors were sampled from a female donor with Graves disease.

Ten or more counts support this clonotype. The gene calls are TRBV2 and TRBJ2-7; D is perhaps TRBD2 (6 bases). The CDR3 runs 14 residues. Trimming left V 2 bases short and J 3 bases short, with 11 bases between. Germline-derived CDR1 and CDR2 are SNHLY and FYNNEI. CDR3 nucleotides: TGTGCCAGCAGTGAAATTAGCGGAGACTACGAGCAGTACTTC. Amino acids: CASSEISGDYEQYF. Based on the CDR3 plus reference TRBV2 and TRBJ2-7, the full variable domain is EPEVTQTPSHQVTQMGQEVILRCVPISNHLYFYWYRQILGQKVEFLVSFYNNEISEKSEIFDDQFSVERPDGSNFTLKIRSTKLEDSAMYFCASSEISGDYEQYFGPGTRLTVT.

The CDR3 is CAITGLSEKLFF. CDR3 nucleotides: TGCGCCATTACAGGGTTGAGTGAAAAACTGTTTTTT. The chain is built from TRBV5-1 and TRBJ1-4, with a possible D match to TRBD1 (6 bases). This CDR3 is built from 12 residues. Trimming removed 9 bases from V and 7 bases from J, with 13 bases in between. Per germline, CDR1 SGHRS and CDR2 YFSETQ.

Ten or more counts support this clonotype. The genes are TRBV6-1 and TRBJ1-2; D is uncertain. Deletions cut 7 bases from V and 0 bases from J, with 15 bases between. CDR1 is MNHNS and CDR2 is SASEGT in the germline V gene. There are 15 residues in the CDR3. The CDR3 loop reads CASKNQAATNYGYTF. DNA of the CDR3: TGTGCCAGCAAAAATCAGGCCGCAACTAACTATGGCTACACCTTC.

This clonotype appeared many times. The V and J genes are TRBV18 and TRBJ2-4; D is unresolved. This CDR3 is 12 amino acids long. Looked up from germline, CDR1 is KGHSH and CDR2 is LQKENI. V shed 3 bases and J shed 5 bases, with 5 bases lying between them. CDR3 coding DNA: TGTGCCAGCTCACCGGCCGAAAACATTCAGTACTTC. It translates to CASSPAENIQYF. Filled out from reference TRBV18 and TRBJ2-4, the complete variable domain reads NAGVMQNPRHLVRRRGQEARLRCSPMKGHSHVYWYRQLPEEGLKFMVYLQKENIIDESGMPKERFSAEFPKEGPSILRIQQVVRGDSAAYFCASSPAENIQYFGAGTRLSVL.

CDR3 sequence: CASSEPGGRGETQYF. The DNA for the CDR3 is TGTGCCAGCAGCGAGCCGGGGGGTCGAGGAGAGACCCAGTACTTC. The rearrangement joins TRBV7-2 to TRBJ2-5; 7 bases map to TRBD2. J lost 4 bases, V lost 5 bases, and 10 bases had no gene match. This CDR3 has 15 residues. Germline V gene data show CDR1 as SGHTA and CDR2 as FQGNSA.

The chain employs TRBV7-2 and TRBJ2-1, with D possibly matching TRBD2 (6 bases). The CDR3 is 13 amino acids. With 3 bases removed from V and 6 bases from J, the gap between germline ends came to 9 bases. In germline, CDR1 is SGHTA, CDR2 FQGNSA. For the CDR3, the DNA is TGTGCCAGCAGCTTGGGACTCATCAATGAGCAGTTCTTC. As protein: CASSLGLINEQFF.

This clonotype was observed a handful of times. DNA for the CDR3: TGTGCCAGCAGTTACGCAGGGGAGAGTGAAGCTTTCTTT. Translation: CASSYAGESEAFF. This chain uses TRBV6-5 with TRBJ1-1; possibly TRBD1 for D (6 bases). The CDR3 covers 13 residues. Trimming shortened V by 2 bases and J by 7 bases, and 11 bases separated the two germline ends. Germline assignment: CDR1 MNHEY and CDR2 SVGAGI.

This clonotype came up a few times. The CDR3 region has the DNA TGTGCCAGCAGCTTCCGATCTAGCTCCTACAATGAGCAGTTCTTC. Amino acid sequence: CASSFRSSSYNEQFF. The rearrangement joins TRBV7-2 to TRBJ2-1; the D is unclear. Trimming removed 3 bases at V and 0 bases at J, with 9 bases between. Looked up from germline, CDR1 is SGHTA and CDR2 is FQGNSA. This CDR3 spans 15 amino acids.

This clonotype has a count of ten or more. This chain connects TRBV28 to TRBJ2-7; 9 nucleotides match TRBD1. The V gene's germline CDR1 is MDHEN and CDR2 SYDVKM. The CDR3 length is 12 residues. The V segment lost 6 bases and the J segment 4 bases; nucleotides outside the gene matches: 1. As DNA, the CDR3 is TGTGCCAGCAGACAGGGGGCTTACGAGCAGTACTTC. Translating gives CASRQGAYEQYF.

This clonotype was counted ten times or more. The V and J genes are TRBV11-2 and TRBJ2-7, with 7 bases lining up with TRBD1. V lost 5 bases, J lost 2 bases, and 6 bases stayed unmatched. This CDR3 has 14 amino acids. From germline, CDR1 is SGHAT and CDR2 FQNNGV. The CDR3 nucleotides read TGTGCCAGCAGCCTCCGGGACAGAGCCTACGAGCAGTACTTC. Translated: CASSLRDRAYEQYF. The full variable domain, with the rest looked up from reference TRBV11-2 and TRBJ2-7, is EAGVAQSPRYKIIEKRQSVAFWCNPISGHATLYWYQQILGQGPKLLIQFQNNGVVDDSQLPKDRFSAERLKGVDSTLKIQPAKLEDSAVYLCASSLRDRAYEQYFGPGTRLTVT.

This clonotype has more than one count but fewer than ten. The J gene is TRBJ1-5, the V gene TRBV4-3, with 9 bases aligning to TRBD1. CDR3 length: 16 amino acids. V lost 0 bases to trimming and J lost 7 bases; unmatched junction nucleotides: 7. Germline CDR1 and CDR2: LGHNA and YSLEER. The CDR3 DNA reads as TGCGCCAGCAGCCAAGATGGCGGGACAGGGTCCCAGCCCCAGCATTTT. This codes for CASSQDGGTGSQPQHF.

This clonotype was picked up many times. V usage is TRBV12-3 or TRBV12-4 and J usage is TRBJ2-7; D is unclear. CDR3 length equals 13 residues. The ends were cut back, 1 base at V and 6 bases at J, with 10 bases in the middle. The CDR3 region is CASSLESLGEQYF. The CDR3 nucleotides read TGTGCCAGCAGTTTAGAAAGCCTAGGCGAGCAGTACTTC.

In DNA, the CDR3 is TGTGCCAGCAGTCCAGGGGACAGGGTCTTGAACACTGAAGCTTTCTTT. Its protein product is CASSPGDRVLNTEAFF. The rearrangement links TRBV27 to TRBJ1-1; the match to TRBD1 covers 9 bases. The germline CDR1 and CDR2 sequences are MNHEY and SMNVEV (reference sequence). V lost 5 bases to trimming and J lost 0 bases; unmatched junction nucleotides: 7. The CDR3 runs 16 residues.

The V gene is TRBV5-1, the J gene TRBJ2-3, with D perhaps matching TRBD2 (6 bases). V dropped 2 bases and J dropped 3 bases, with 10 bases sitting between them. This CDR3 contains 14 residues. CDR1 is SGHRS, CDR2 YFSETQ, per germline. The DNA of the CDR3 is TGCGCCAGCAGCTTCCGCGGGGCTACAGATACGCAGTATTTT. Residues: CASSFRGATDTQYF.

This clonotype was seen ten or more times. This chain links TRBV20-1 with TRBJ1-6; D is uncertain. From germline, CDR1 is DFQATT and CDR2 SNEGSKA (reference sequence). With 6 bases removed from V and 2 bases from J, the gap between germline ends came to 14 bases. The CDR3 runs 15 residues. The CDR3: CSAKGLDPYNSPLHF. The CDR3 bases are TGCAGTGCAAAAGGACTAGATCCCTATAATTCACCCCTCCACTTT.

This clonotype was found a few times. This chain links TRBV27 with TRBJ2-7; D not certain. V was clipped by 3 bases and J by 0 bases, with 12 bases between them. The CDR3 extends over 15 amino acids. Germline CDR1 and CDR2: MNHEY and SMNVEV (reference sequence). CDR3 coding DNA: TGTGCCAGCAGTTTTCAAGTCGGCAGCTCCTACGAGCAGTACTTC. This sequence encodes CASSFQVGSSYEQYF.

The chain employs TRBV6-6 and TRBJ2-5; TRBD1 is a possible D gene (5 bases). The CDR3 loop spans 14 amino acids. Trimming shortened V by 1 base and J by 2 bases, and 8 bases separated the two germline ends. The germline V gene has CDR1 MNHNY and CDR2 SVGAGI (reference sequence). As DNA, the CDR3 is TGTGCCAGCAGTTACTGGGGCGGTCAAGAGACCCAGTACTTC. It yields the protein CASSYWGGQETQYF.

This clonotype has a count of ten or more. J is TRBJ1-2 and V is TRBV12-3 or TRBV12-4, with D perhaps matching TRBD1 (5 bases). Trimming removed 6 bases from V and 0 bases from J, with 11 bases in between. This CDR3 has 14 residues. For the CDR3, the DNA is TGTGCCAGCAGCACGACAGCCACTAACTATGGCTACACCTTC. Protein sequence: CASSTTATNYGYTF.

The CDR3 DNA reads TGTGCCAGCAGTTTAGGGGCCAGGGGCCAGCCCCAGCATTTT. Protein product: CASSLGARGQPQHF. The chain has TRBV28 and TRBJ1-5; possibly TRBD1 for D (6 bases). This CDR3 is built from 14 residues. Deletions cut 2 bases from V and 7 bases from J, with 12 bases between. Germline lookup yields CDR1 MDHEN and CDR2 SYDVKM. The full variable domain, completed using reference TRBV28 and TRBJ1-5, is DVKVTQSSRYLVKRTGEKVFLECVQDMDHENMFWYRQDPGLGLRLIYFSYDVKMKEKGDIPEGYSVSREKKERFSLILESASTNQTSMYLCASSLGARGQPQHFGDGTRLSIL.

The chain joins TRBV11-2 to TRBJ2-7; 10 bases agree with TRBD2. The CDR3 is 15 residues long. J lost 6 bases, V lost 2 bases, and 7 bases had no gene match. CDR1 SGHAT and CDR2 FQNNGV come from the germline V gene. The CDR3 here is CASSLLASGSSEQYF. CDR3 in DNA: TGTGCCAGCAGCTTATTGGCTAGCGGGAGCTCCGAGCAGTACTTC.

The sample holds many counts of this clonotype. The rearrangement joins TRBV12-3 or TRBV12-4 to TRBJ2-5, with 10 bases identical to TRBD2. Trimming cost V 1 base and J 4 bases; bases outside gene matches: 6. The CDR3 has 16 residues. CDR3 amino acids: CASSLGLAGARETQYF. The CDR3 DNA is TGTGCCAGCAGTTTAGGTCTAGCGGGAGCGCGAGAGACCCAGTACTTC.

This clonotype appeared a few times. The chain couples TRBV18 to TRBJ2-7; 12 positions agree with TRBD1. The CDR3 length is 15 residues. Germline V gives CDR1 KGHSH, CDR2 LQKENI. With V trimmed by 3 bases and J by 7 bases, 7 bases remained unmatched. The CDR3 reads CASSPPGQGAREQYF. CDR3 bases: TGTGCCAGCTCACCTCCGGGACAGGGGGCGAGGGAGCAGTACTTC.

This chain links TRBV5-1 with TRBJ2-6; no clear D. Germline V gene sequence: CDR1 SGHRS, CDR2 YFSETQ. The CDR3 covers 14 residues. V shed 4 bases and J shed 4 bases, with 9 bases lying between them. CDR3 residues: CASSRSPGANVLTF. In DNA, the CDR3 is TGCGCCAGCAGCCGGAGTCCCGGGGCCAACGTCCTGACTTTC.

Ten or more counts support this clonotype. The V and J genes are TRBV6-9 and TRBJ2-5; the D gene is possibly TRBD1 (7 bases). The CDR3 spans 21 residues. V gave up 3 bases and J gave up 2 bases, with 31 bases separating them. The germline gives CDR1 MNHGY, CDR2 SVAAGI. The CDR3 loop is CASSYLFGQVQDRRGQETQYF. DNA of the CDR3: TGTGCCAGCAGTTACCTTTTTGGACAGGTTCAGGACCGGCGGGGTCAAGAGACCCAGTACTTC.

The J gene is TRBJ2-4, the V gene TRBV11-2, with TRBD2 matching 8 bases. V lost 2 bases and J lost 7; bases outside the gene matches: 10. There are 16 residues in the CDR3. Per germline, CDR1 SGHAT and CDR2 FQNNGV. The DNA of the CDR3 is TGTGCCAGCAGCTTATCCGTAAGCGGGAGATCGAACATTCAGTACTTC. Its translation is CASSLSVSGRSNIQYF.

V is TRBV5-5 and J is TRBJ2-1, with 14 bases lining up with TRBD2. The CDR3 is 16 amino acids. Germline V gives CDR1 SGHKS, CDR2 YYEKEE (reference sequence). The V segment lost 4 bases and the J segment 8 bases; nucleotides outside the gene matches: 8. In DNA, the CDR3 is TGTGCCAGCAGCCGCACCGGGACTAGCGGGAGTTATGAGCAGTTCTTC. Its protein is CASSRTGTSGSYEQFF.

This clonotype was recorded a few times. The chain is built from TRBV7-9 and TRBJ2-3; D call uncertain. V lost 2 bases and J lost 2, with 14 bases in between. The V gene's germline CDR1 is SEHNR and CDR2 FQNEAQ (reference sequence). CDR3 size: 16 residues. CDR3 amino acids: CASSLLGWRNTDTQYF. Written as DNA, the CDR3 is TGTGCCAGCAGCTTACTAGGTTGGCGTAACACAGATACGCAGTATTTT.

V is TRBV20-1 and J is TRBJ2-2; no clear D gene. Germline lookup yields CDR1 DFQATT and CDR2 SNEGSKA (reference sequence). This CDR3 spans 12 amino acids. The V end was cut by 8 bases, the J end by 7 bases, with 14 bases between. The CDR3 is CSSLGFNGELFF. The CDR3 DNA is TGCAGTAGCCTTGGATTCAACGGGGAGCTGTTTTTT.

The rearrangement links TRBV4-3 to TRBJ2-4; no reliable D call. The germline CDR1 and CDR2 sequences are LGHNA and YSLEER. The CDR3 extends over 17 amino acids. Trimming took off 0 bases at V and 1 base at J, with 13 bases between the two ends. The DNA for the CDR3 is TGCGCCAGCAGCCAAGATACCCTGCTCGCGGCCAAAAACATTCAGTACTTC. Encoded protein: CASSQDTLLAAKNIQYF.